This record covers a single TCR beta chain. Its antigen is still unknown. This entry is derived from a study of OX40 agonist ivuxolimab in advanced cancers. Study-wide background: Of the participants, 35% to 50% had some prior anti-PD-1, anti-PD-L1 or anti-CTLA-4 therapy, which was allowed. Study-wide findings and caveats: Nonresponders, in some cases, also had low normalized T-cell clonal expansion. Circulating CD4+ and CD8+ T cells showed clonal expansion by week 6 at 0.1 to 3.0 mg/kg.

The CDR3 consists of 13 residues. V was shortened by 2 bases and J by 4 bases, with 8 bases between the two germline ends. Germline V CDR1 and CDR2: MNHEY, SVGAGI. TCRdb's table, derived via immunoSEQ multiplex PCR, lists solely in-frame clones and lacks some. The repertoire holds about 50,000 clones, with 60% to 80% as singletons. This sequence was found in an adult with an advanced solid tumor such as melanoma, head and neck, liver or kidney cancer. The chain joins TRBV6-5 to TRBJ1-1; D gene ambiguous. Sequenced material: CD4+ or CD8+ T cells sorted from blood, taken in a trial of the OX40 agonist ivuxolimab. The CDR3 nucleotides are TGTGCCAGCAGTTACAGTCAGAGCACTGAAGCTTTCTTT. Residues: CASSYSQSTEAFF.